This entry is about one T cell receptor beta chain. The sample belongs to a study of blood T cell repertoires in COVID-19. Assay: immunoSEQ multiplex PCR; the TCRdb copy retains only in-frame clones and omits some. The repertoire holds 80,000 or so clones, around 90% seen once, with over 8.5% in the top ten. The CDR3 length is 12 residues. The ends were cut back, 7 bases at V and 3 bases at J, with 10 bases in the middle. The germline V gene has CDR1 SNHLY and CDR2 FYNNEI. The material sequenced was peripheral blood. The TCR sequence derives from a human donor in a cohort sampled during active COVID-19. This chain joins TRBV2 and TRBJ2-7; a weak D match, TRBD2 (5 bases). The CDR3 bases are TGTGCCAGCAATCGGGATCGCTACGAGCAGTACTTC. Translating gives CASNRDRYEQYF.